This section outlines one T cell receptor (beta chain) sequence together with its context. This clone was recorded a few times. What this receptor recognizes is not known. No base qualities exist here, and no much larger clone lies one base off it. The data were obtained in a study of Ad26.COV2.S vaccination and SARS-CoV-2 variants (dated by TCRdb to the early 2020s). With regard to the full study: Donors in the vaccine arm were drawn from COV1001, a phase I-IIa trial of Ad26.COV2.S in healthy adults that was multicentre, randomized, double-blind and placebo-controlled. Ad26.COV2.S was administered intramuscularly at a dose of 5x10^10 or 1x10^11 viral particles, either as one shot or as two shots given 56 days apart. Sequencing of the TCRbeta repertoire served to evaluate the specificity and breadth of SARS-CoV-2-reactive T cell receptors following Ad26.COV2.S vaccination. A total of some 30 samples were included in the TCR-sequenced set, comprising around 19 Ad26.COV2.S vaccine recipients, 5 placebo recipients and 8 SARS-CoV-2 convalescent individuals. Trial participants were randomized into five groups of five: low-dose or high-dose Ad26.COV2.S given once or twice, or placebo on both occasions. Investigators did not know the trial group allocation while performing experiments and assessing outcomes.

The immunoSEQ Assay was the method used to sequence TCRbeta CDR3 regions. After extraction, genomic DNA underwent amplification by bias-controlled multiplex PCR, followed by high-throughput sequencing. Concerning the study's data processing: To quantify the absolute abundance of each unique TCRbeta CDR3 region, sequences were collapsed and filtered. T cell fraction was estimated by normalizing TCRbeta template counts to usable DNA, with usable DNA measured through amplification of reference genes found in all nucleated cells. Repertoire TCRs were annotated as SARS-CoV-2-specific when V gene, CDR3 amino acid sequence and J gene were exactly matched to a known reactive TCR set. The reference SARS-CoV-2 TCR set came from MIRA and was filtered for enrichment in COVID-19-positive ImmuneCODE repertoires, removing public or cross-reactive TCRs. Using the MIRA antigens, annotated TCRs were further analysed by specific ORF or by position within an ORF. Breadth was defined as the number of annotated unique rearrangements divided by the total number of unique productive rearrangements, and depth was defined as the summed frequency of the annotated unique rearrangements. TCR breadth was compared between groups using two-sided Wilcoxon rank-sum tests. TCRdb limited this immuneACCESS table to in-frame rearrangements with V and J called. A share of clones is missing; checked studies link under half to unresolved V genes, and the rest is unexplained. For V, J and clone size, that table is used; D and trimming come from the DNA. The sample records fewer than 500,000 clones, 80% to 95% of which are singletons. The top ten clones comprise 12% of the sample.

Sequences MNHEY (CDR1) and SVGAGI (CDR2) are obtained from the germline V gene. From V the trimming removes 5 bases and from J it removes 7 bases, while the gene matches leave 8 bases of the junction unaccounted for. The CDR3 runs 14 residues from the cysteine to the phenylalanine. The kept DNA is CDR3 alone, 42 bases in frame from the first base. The paper's findings and limits, for the study overall: Comparing responses between vaccine doses or regimens was not something the study was powered to do. Vaccine and placebo recipients had comparable non-spike TCR breadth, which fits with the vaccine containing only spike. It was noted by the authors that total T cell responses may have been underestimated by the TCR breadth and depth analyses. After vaccination, spike-specific CD8+ and CD4+ T cell responses were reported to show substantial breadth. Spike-specific TCR breadth was higher in Ad26.COV2.S recipients than in placebo recipients (P = 0.0014).

Explained via the paper, the treatment or condition label denotes: some 19 received Ad26.COV2.S at low or high dose, single or two shots; five or six received placebo; per-sample allocation not given. For vaccine and placebo recipients, repertoires were sequenced using samples collected on day 63 after the first injection. In Cohort 1b, 25 adults aged 18-55 years were enrolled at a single site in Boston, USA, between 29 July and 7 August 2020. Ad26.COV2.S was a replication-incompetent adenovirus type 26 vector that expressed a prefusion-stabilized SARS-CoV-2 spike protein derived from the original Wuhan strain.

The chain was built from TRBV6-5 and TRBJ2-3, and 8 junctional nucleotides match TRBD1. The sample in question was peripheral blood, obtained in a trial of Ad26.COV2.S vaccine versus placebo. This sequence originates from a person aged 18-60 years who received the Ad26.COV2.S COVID-19 vaccine or a placebo. The sequenced DNA is TGTGCCAGCAGTACGGACAGGGTTTCACATACGCAGTATTTT. It codes for CASSTDRVSHTQYF.